Below, one TCR beta chain is given with its context. Some clones are missing from TCRdb's copy, which holds only in-frame ones; the method was immunoSEQ multiplex PCR. Altogether about 300,000 clones are present, around 86% being singletons, with the ten largest covering about 9.4%. The sample comes from a study of blood T cell repertoires in COVID-19. At the level of the study: The United States, Italy and Spain were the sources of the acute and convalescent COVID-19 samples. Sources were T cells, B-cell-depleted T cells, or PBMCs; the material itself was cDNA or gDNA.

V lost 5 bases to trimming and J lost 8 bases, with 15 bases between them. Germline CDR1 and CDR2: LNHDA and SQIVND (reference sequence). This CDR3 comprises 14 residues. Adults between roughly 18 and 95 years of age took part from more than 20 US areas. Clinical history reported by participants formed the basis on which cohorts were assigned. The chain carries TRBV19 and TRBJ1-4; TRBD1 is a possible D gene (5 bases). The sequenced sample was PBMCs or T cells enriched from blood (not recorded which). The sequence came from a woman aged 18-29 years who had recovered from COVID-19. The CDR3 DNA follows: TGTGCCAGTAGTGAGACAGCGTCGAGCGAAAAACTGTTTTTT. This sequence encodes CASSETASSEKLFF.